A single sample gave rise to the 11 T cell receptor beta chains below, sequenced in a study of blood T cell repertoires in COVID-19. The data were produced by immunoSEQ multiplex PCR, yet TCRdb's version contains in-frame clones alone and is incomplete. The top ten clones hold approximately 4.1% of a sample with approximately 300,000 clones, approximately 91% of them seen once. Material for sequencing was PBMCs or T cells enriched from blood (not recorded which). These receptors originate from a woman aged 25-40 years who had been exposed to COVID-19.

This chain connects TRBV15 to TRBJ2-3, with no clear D. The germline V and J ends were trimmed by 0 bases and 6 bases, with 4 bases remaining between them. Per germline, CDR1 LNHNV and CDR2 YYDKDF (reference sequence). This CDR3 spans 12 amino acids. This CDR3 reads CATSRDQDTQYF. The CDR3 nucleotides read TGTGCCACCAGCAGAGATCAGGATACGCAGTATTTT.

The J gene is TRBJ1-2, the V gene TRBV5-4; TRBD1 is a possible D gene (6 bases). The ends were cut back, 4 bases at V and 4 bases at J, with 17 bases in the middle. The CDR3 consists of 15 residues. Looked up from germline, CDR1 is SGHNT and CDR2 is YYREEE (reference sequence). The CDR3 reads CASSHVRGGGYGYTF. The CDR3, as DNA: TGTGCCAGCAGCCACGTGAGAGGGGGGGGCTATGGCTACACCTTC.

This clone has just one count. The CDR3, as DNA: TGTGCCAGCAGCCAGGGACAGGGCACAGATACGCAGTATTTT. Its protein product is CASSQGQGTDTQYF. The chain carries TRBV13 and TRBJ2-3; 8 nucleotides line up with TRBD1. The CDR3 runs to 14 residues. Germline V gene lookup returns CDR1 PRHDT and CDR2 FYEKMQ (reference sequence). V trimming: 5 bases; J trimming: 1 base; junction bases outside the gene matches: 2.

The genes are TRBV10-2 and TRBJ1-4, with D uncertain. The germline V gene encodes CDR1 WSHSY and CDR2 SAAADI. The CDR3 runs 13 residues. Deletions cut 6 bases from V and 5 bases from J, with 10 bases between. The CDR3 DNA sequence: TGCGCCAGCAGGAGGGCTATCAATGAAAAACTGTTTTTT. As protein: CASRRAINEKLFF.

V gene TRBV3-1 (or the pseudogene TRBV3-2) combines with J gene TRBJ1-4; D perhaps matches TRBD1 (6 bases). The V end lost 3 bases, the J end lost 4 bases, and 9 bases lay between the germline ends. The CDR3 runs to 14 residues. From germline, CDR1 is LGHDT and CDR2 YNNKEL (reference sequence). CDR3 sequence reads: CASSHGQLNEKLFF. The DNA for the CDR3 is TGTGCCAGCAGCCACGGACAGCTTAATGAAAAACTGTTTTTT.

The rearrangement links TRBV7-6 to TRBJ1-1; D gene ambiguous. This CDR3 is 16 amino acids long. CDR1 and CDR2 from the germline V gene are SGHVS and FNYEAQ. V shed 2 bases and J shed 0 bases, with 13 bases lying between them. CDR3 DNA: TGTGCCAGCAGCTTATTGGGAGGCAGGTTGAACACTGAAGCTTTCTTT. This codes for CASSLLGGRLNTEAFF.

The chain links TRBV27 to TRBJ2-5, with D possibly matching TRBD2 (6 bases). The ends were cut back, 4 bases at V and 6 bases at J, with 12 bases in the middle. The length of the CDR3 is 13 residues. Germline CDR1 MNHEY, CDR2 SMNVEV (reference sequence). CDR3 amino acids: CASSYAGRQTQYF. For the CDR3, the DNA is TGTGCCAGCAGTTACGCGGGGCGACAGACCCAGTACTTC.

The chain links TRBV2 to TRBJ2-5; TRBD2 matches at 8 bases. The germline V gene has CDR1 SNHLY and CDR2 FYNNEI. This CDR3 has 15 amino acids. The J segment lost 5 bases and the V segment lost 7 bases, leaving 12 bases of the junction unmatched. CDR3 DNA sequence: TGTGCCAGCACCGGGTTAGCGGGGCCCGGCGAGACCCAGTACTTC. Residues: CASTGLAGPGETQYF.

The V call is TRBV11-2, the J call TRBJ1-6; TRBD1 agrees at 9 bases. This CDR3 is 17 amino acids long. With V trimmed by 2 bases and J by 2 bases, 4 bases remained unmatched. Germline V gene lookup returns CDR1 SGHAT and CDR2 FQNNGV. CDR3 coding DNA: TGTGCCAGCAGCTTATGGGGACAGGGCCCCTATAATTCACCCCTCCACTTT. This encodes CASSLWGQGPYNSPLHF. Looking up the rest from reference TRBV11-2 and TRBJ1-6 gives the full variable domain: EAGVAQSPRYKIIEKRQSVAFWCNPISGHATLYWYQQILGQGPKLLIQFQNNGVVDDSQLPKDRFSAERLKGVDSTLKIQPAKLEDSAVYLCASSLWGQGPYNSPLHFGNGTRLTVT.

This chain connects TRBV24-1 to TRBJ1-2; perhaps TRBD1 as D (5 bases). V lost 5 bases, J lost 6 bases, and 18 bases lay in between. Germline lookup yields CDR1 KGHDR and CDR2 SFDVKD. This CDR3 has 15 residues. CDR3: CATSGGQGGLDGYTF. The CDR3 DNA sequence: TGTGCCACCAGTGGAGGGCAGGGAGGCTTAGATGGCTACACCTTC.

This clone was seen once. J is TRBJ2-1 and V is TRBV5-1, with 8 positions matching TRBD1. Germline CDR1 SGHRS, CDR2 YFSETQ. Germline trimming cut 4 bases from V and 7 bases from J; bases unmatched to any gene: 13. The CDR3 runs 16 residues. CDR3 nucleotides: TGCGCCAGCAGCCCCCGTCGGCAGGGGGCAAGGAATGAGCAGTTCTTC. It translates to CASSPRRQGARNEQFF. Looking up the rest from reference TRBV5-1 and TRBJ2-1 gives the full variable domain: KAGVTQTPRYLIKTRGQQVTLSCSPISGHRSVSWYQQTPGQGLQFLFEYFSETQRNKGNFPGRFSGRQFSNSRSEMNVSTLELGDSALYLCASSPRRQGARNEQFFGPGTRLTVL.